The source of this T cell receptor (beta chain) is a study of cytomegalovirus exposure and HLA in healthy donors. Vbeta (60) and Jbeta (13) primers were used in the PCR. Original data processing: An analysis performed later counted about 80 million unique TCR beta chains (approximately 10 million of them shared). TCRdb keeps only in-frame clones here, not all; method: immunoSEQ multiplex PCR. The V and J calls and clone size are taken from that table; D and trimming were inferred from the DNA. This table holds 100,000 or so clones. Whole-study results and caveats: Sequencing probably produced one cluster of sequence variants that were highly shared. From TCR beta sequences, most subjects' HLA-A and HLA-B alleles were reportedly predicted accurately.

Participants comprised healthy donors of bone marrow. Concerning this clone itself: No antigen is known for it.

The sequenced sample was PBMCs. This receptor was taken from a woman in her twenties or thirties in good health and CMV-seronegative.

CDR3 sequence: CASGLGQGRGRVNTEAFF. The CDR3 bases are TGTGCTAGTGGTTTGGGCCAGGGGAGAGGGAGGGTTAACACTGAAGCTTTCTTT. V gene TRBV12-5 combines with J gene TRBJ1-1, with D maybe TRBD1 (6 bases). Germline CDR1 reads LGHNT; CDR2 reads FRNRAP. Trimming shortened V by 1 base and J by 2 bases, and 20 bases separated the two germline ends. The CDR3 covers 18 residues. Looking up the rest from reference TRBV12-5 and TRBJ1-1 gives the full variable domain: DARVTQTPRHKVTEMGQEVTMRCQPILGHNTVFWYRQTMMQGLELLAYFRNRAPLDDSGMPKDRFSAEMPDATLATLKIQPSEPRDSAVYFCASGLGQGRGRVNTEAFFGQGTRLTVV.